The rows below give T cell receptor beta chains drawn from one sample of a study of shared clonotypes between healthy human individuals. The method was immunoSEQ multiplex PCR; TCRdb's version includes in-frame clones alone and lacks a portion of them. The profile shows approximately 320,000 clones, roughly 70% of them singletons. Sequenced: memory CD4+ T cells sorted from blood. The receptors come from a man younger than 40 in good health. CDR3s include the opening cysteine and the closing phenylalanine or tryptophan. D genes are given only for firm matches. Clone size appears in some rows only: once, few, many, or a class for an expanded clone.

D gene	V gene	J gene	clone size	CDR3 DNA	CDR3 protein
TRBD1	TRBV19	TRBJ2-7	once	TGTGCCAGTAGTTTGGACCCGGGACAGGGGGTCGAGCAGTACTTC	CASSLDPGQGVEQYF
NA	TRBV2	TRBJ2-7	few	TGTGCCAGCAGTGAGAACAGGGTCCCCTACGAGCAGTACTTC	CASSENRVPYEQYF
NA	TRBV5-4	TRBJ2-7	NA	TGTGCCAGCAGCTTGGAAGACAGCTACGAGCAGTACTTC	CASSLEDSYEQYF
NA	TRBV27	TRBJ1-1	NA	TGTGCCAGCAGTTTATCGATCCAGGGCACTGAAGCTTTCTTT	CASSLSIQGTEAFF
NA	TRBV27	TRBJ2-6	NA	TGTGCCAGCAGTTGTGAGCTCTGGCTACAAAGTCGGGCCAACGTCCTGACTTTC	CASSCELWLQSRANVLTF
TRBD1	TRBV27	TRBJ1-1	NA	TGTGCCAGCAGTAATAAGGGGGCCAGGGACACTGAAGCTTTCTTT	CASSNKGARDTEAFF
TRBD1	TRBV6-6	TRBJ2-7	NA	TGTGCCAGCAGTCGGGACAGGGTAGTGTACGAGCAGTACTTC	CASSRDRVVYEQYF
TRBD1	TRBV2	TRBJ2-1	NA	TGTGCCAGCAGCGCGGACAGGGGCTCCTACAATGAGCAGTTCTTC	CASSADRGSYNEQFF
NA	TRBV4-2	TRBJ1-4	NA	TGTGCCAGCAGCCAAGATGGTTGGGGAAGTAATGAAAAACTGTTTTTT	CASSQDGWGSNEKLFF
NA	TRBV2	TRBJ2-3	NA	TGTGCCAGCAGTGAGGTTGGACTCCGGACAAGCACAGATACGCAGTATTTT	CASSEVGLRTSTDTQYF
NA	TRBV28	TRBJ2-7	NA	TGTGCCAGCAGCTCGTTGCGGGCCGAGCAGTACTTC	CASSSLRAEQYF
TRBD2	TRBV28	TRBJ2-7	NA	TGTGCCAGCAGTTTGACTAGCAAGCAGTACTTC	CASSLTSKQYF
NA	TRBV6-4	TRBJ1-5	NA	TGTGCCAGCAGCCCGAATGGGGGGGAGCCCCAGCATTTT	CASSPNGGEPQHF
NA	TRBV2	TRBJ2-2	NA	TGTGCCAGGGGGCCTAGGACCGGGGAGCTGTTTTTT	CARGPRTGELFF
TRBD2	TRBV9	TRBJ2-1	NA	TGTGCCAGCAGCGTCCAAGCGGGAGCAAGGAATGAGCAGTTCTTC	CASSVQAGARNEQFF
NA	TRBV6-5	TRBJ1-1	NA	TGTGCCAGTTCCCGGACTCCCGGCCTTAGCACTGAAGCTTTCTTT	CASSRTPGLSTEAFF
NA	TRBV6-6	TRBJ1-2	NA	TGTGCCAGCAGTCCCTCGGAAAAGGGCTACACCTTC	CASSPSEKGYTF
NA	TRBV29-1	TRBJ2-5	NA	TGCAGCGTTTTGCGTAACGTCCCCGGGACCCAGTACTTC	CSVLRNVPGTQYF
NA	TRBV6-1	TRBJ2-1	NA	TGTGCCAGCAGTGAAACCTATAGATACAATGAGCAGTTCTTC	CASSETYRYNEQFF
NA	TRBV2	TRBJ2-7	once	TGTGCCAGCAGTGGAAGGGCGTCGGATTACGAGCAGTACTTC	CASSGRASDYEQYF
TRBD1	TRBV5-4	TRBJ2-6	few	TGTGCCAGCAGCCCAGCAACAGGGGGCGATGGGGCCAACGTCCTGACTTTC	CASSPATGGDGANVLTF
NA	TRBV7-2	TRBJ2-7	NA	TGTGCCAGCAGTGCTACCTCCTACGAGCAGTACTTC	CASSATSYEQYF
TRBD1	TRBV19	TRBJ2-5	NA	TGTGCCAGTAGTCTTAAACCGACAGGGGGAGAGACCCAGTACTTC	CASSLKPTGGETQYF